A selection of T cell receptor beta chains follows, all from one sample in a study of cytomegalovirus exposure and HLA in healthy donors. Method: immunoSEQ multiplex PCR; TCRdb's copy keeps in-frame clones and lacks some. The sample table includes approximately 210,000 clones. Sequencing input: PBMCs. These TCRs come from a woman aged 30 to 39 in good health and CMV-seropositive. Each CDR3 is given with its conserved first and last residue. The order of the fields is J gene, V gene, CDR3 length, D gene, CDR3 protein, CDR3 DNA. A D gene is named only where the DNA matches it firmly.

TRBJ2-1 | TRBV29-1 | 13 | TRBD1 | CSVNDRVGGEQFF | TGCAGCGTTAACGACAGGGTAGGGGGTGAGCAGTTCTTC
TRBJ1-4 | TRBV11-2 | 15 | - | CASSLAVTTNEKLFF | TGTGCCAGCAGCTTAGCTGTAACAACTAATGAAAAACTGTTTTTT
TRBJ2-5 | TRBV6-5 | 15 | TRBD2 | CASSWGLAGVETQYF | TGTGCCAGCAGCTGGGGACTAGCGGGAGTGGAGACCCAGTACTTC
TRBJ2-3 | TRBV7-8 | 17 | - | CASSLVTGDGGTDTQYF | TGTGCCAGCAGCTTAGTTACGGGAGATGGGGGCACAGATACGCAGTATTTT
TRBJ2-3 | TRBV7-9 | 16 | - | CASSEREGGGTDTQYF | TGTGCCAGCAGCGAACGCGAGGGAGGTGGCACAGATACGCAGTATTTT
TRBJ2-5 | TRBV6-1 | 15 | TRBD2 | CASRAGGLRKETQYF | TGTGCCAGCCGGGCGGGGGGGCTGAGGAAGGAGACCCAGTACTTC
TRBJ1-6 | TRBV25-1 | 14 | - | CASSAGQNNSPLHF | TGTGCCAGCAGTGCAGGACAGAATAATTCACCCCTCCACTTT
TRBJ2-7 | TRBV6-5 | 14 | - | CASSYSDSTYEQYF | TGTGCCAGCAGTTACTCTGACAGTACCTACGAGCAGTACTTC
TRBJ2-2 | TRBV2 | 11 | - | CASRRAGELFF | TGTGCCAGCAGGAGGGCCGGGGAGCTGTTTTTT
TRBJ2-1 | TRBV6-4 | 15 | - | CASSDSAGLYNEQFF | TGTGCCAGCAGTGACTCGGCGGGCCTCTACAATGAGCAGTTCTTC
TRBJ1-2 | TRBV9 | 14 | - | CASSSATSDYGYTF | TGTGCCAGCAGCTCCGCCACAAGTGACTATGGCTACACCTTC
TRBJ2-3 | TRBV29-1 | 14 | - | CSVEDRGSTDTQYF | TGCAGCGTTGAAGATCGGGGGAGCACAGATACGCAGTATTTT
TRBJ2-7 | TRBV6-5 | 16 | - | CASSYSISGSNYEQYF | TGTGCCAGCAGTTACTCGATTTCAGGATCAAACTACGAGCAGTACTTC
TRBJ1-1 | TRBV5-1 | 15 | - | CASSLVGGADTEAFF | TGCGCCAGCAGCTTGGTGGGGGGGGCGGACACTGAAGCTTTCTTT
TRBJ2-5 | TRBV5-6 | 15 | TRBD1 | CASSPDRGLQETQYF | TGTGCCAGCAGCCCCGACAGGGGGCTCCAAGAGACCCAGTACTTC
TRBJ2-2 | TRBV5-1 | 16 | TRBD2 | CASSHTTSGGTGELFF | TGCGCCAGCAGCCACACGACTAGCGGGGGCACCGGGGAGCTGTTTTTT
TRBJ2-1 | TRBV29-1 | 14 | - | CSVATSSASNEQFF | TGCAGCGTTGCGACTAGTTCTGCGAGTAATGAGCAGTTCTTC
TRBJ2-1 | TRBV5-1 | 13 | - | CASSVDYHNEQFF | TGCGCCAGCAGCGTGGACTACCACAATGAGCAGTTCTTC
TRBJ1-5 | TRBV7-9 | 18 | - | CASSLTSPGVYSNQPQHF | TGTGCCAGCAGCTTAACCTCGCCAGGGGTATATAGCAATCAGCCCCAGCATTTT
TRBJ1-2 | TRBV28 | 18 | TRBD1 | CASSLLTGTGRTNYGYTF | TGTGCCAGCAGCCTATTAACCGGGACAGGGCGAACTAACTATGGCTACACCTTC
TRBJ1-1 | TRBV28 | 15 | TRBD1 | CASSSQTGPNTEAFF | TGTGCCAGCAGTTCCCAGACAGGGCCGAACACTGAAGCTTTCTTT
TRBJ2-3 | TRBV5-6 | 16 | - | CASSLTRGLRTDTQYF | TGTGCCAGCAGCCTAACCCGAGGACTACGCACAGATACGCAGTATTTT
TRBJ2-7 | TRBV9 | 17 | TRBD2 | CASSVGVLWRGGNEQYF | TGTGCCAGCAGCGTAGGCGTTTTGTGGCGGGGGGGCAACGAGCAGTACTTC
TRBJ2-3 | TRBV5-1 | 14 | - | CASSEYRGTDTQYF | TGCGCCAGCAGCGAGTACAGGGGCACAGATACGCAGTATTTT
TRBJ2-1 | TRBV4-1 | 18 | TRBD1 | CASSQEAPGTGGFNEQFF | TGCGCCAGCAGCCAAGAAGCCCCCGGGACAGGGGGCTTCAATGAGCAGTTCTTC
TRBJ1-1 | TRBV29-1 | 12 | - | CSASGTNTEAFF | TGCAGCGCGTCAGGCACAAACACTGAAGCTTTCTTT
TRBJ1-2 | TRBV5-5 | 14 | - | CASSWGGPSYGYTF | TGTGCCAGCAGCTGGGGGGGGCCTAGCTATGGCTACACCTTC
TRBJ2-3 | TRBV10-3 | 16 | TRBD2 | CAIRGGRAGGTDTQYF | TGTGCCATCAGGGGGGGGAGAGCGGGAGGCACAGATACGCAGTATTTT
TRBJ1-1 | TRBV6-6 | 13 | - | CASSYSSSRGAFF | TGTGCCAGCAGTTACTCGAGTTCCCGGGGGGCTTTCTTT
TRBJ1-2 | TRBV18 | 13 | - | CASSNRDTYGYTF | TGTGCCAGCTCAAACCGGGACACCTATGGCTACACCTTC
TRBJ2-7 | TRBV5-1 | 16 | - | CASSLAPTGFAYEQYF | TGCGCCAGCAGCTTGGCCCCCACAGGGTTCGCGTACGAGCAGTACTTC
TRBJ1-6 | TRBV19 | 14 | - | CASSSGLINSPLHF | TGTGCCAGTTCCTCTGGGCTTATTAATTCACCCCTCCACTTT
TRBJ1-4 | TRBV18 | 14 | - | CASSPGGIDEKLFF | TGTGCCAGCTCACCGGGGGGTATCGATGAAAAACTGTTTTTT
TRBJ2-1 | TRBV4-1 | 18 | TRBD2 | CASSQDLAGGPRGNEQFF | TGCGCCAGCAGCCAAGATTTAGCGGGAGGGCCACGGGGTAATGAGCAGTTCTTC
TRBJ1-2 | TRBV19 | 15 | - | CASSGPTGTFSKYTF | TGTGCCAGTAGTGGGCCAACCGGGACTTTCTCGAAGTACACCTTC
TRBJ2-6 | TRBV5-1 | 17 | TRBD1 | CASTQKGASMGANVLTF | TGCGCCAGCACCCAAAAGGGGGCATCGATGGGGGCCAACGTCCTGACTTTC
TRBJ2-5 | TRBV2 | 12 | - | CASTREQETQYF | TGTGCCAGCACCCGGGAACAAGAGACCCAGTACTTC
TRBJ1-6 | TRBV7-2 | 12 | - | CASSRDRSPLHF | TGTGCCAGCAGCCGGGATCGGTCACCCCTCCACTTT
TRBJ2-3 | TRBV27 | 16 | TRBD2 | CASKTLAGAVPDTQYF | TGTGCCAGCAAGACCCTAGCGGGAGCTGTACCAGATACGCAGTATTTT
TRBJ2-1 | TRBV5-1 | 16 | TRBD2 | CASTGPIAGIYNEQFF | TGCGCCAGCACCGGACCTATAGCGGGAATTTACAATGAGCAGTTCTTC
TRBJ1-4 | TRBV6-5 | 15 | TRBD1 | CASSYSGTGGEKLFF | TGTGCCAGCAGTTACTCTGGGACAGGGGGCGAAAAACTGTTTTTT
TRBJ1-1 | TRBV6-5 | 13 | - | CASSYSAGTEAFF | TGTGCCAGCAGTTACTCAGCAGGGACTGAAGCTTTCTTT
TRBJ1-2 | TRBV29-1 | 13 | TRBD1 | CSVEGRGNYGCTF | TGCAGCGTTGAGGGCAGGGGGAACTATGGCTGCACCTTC
TRBJ2-1 | TRBV21-1 | 16 | - | CASSIKLGVWYNEQFF | TGTGCCAGCAGCATTAAGCTCGGGGTGTGGTACAATGAGCAGTTCTTC
TRBJ1-1 | TRBV6-5 | 14 | TRBD1 | CANSSTGTNTEAFF | TGTGCCAACAGTTCGACAGGGACTAACACTGAAGCTTTCTTT
TRBJ2-5 | TRBV27 | 15 | - | CASSLYIASVETQYF | TGTGCCAGCAGTTTATATATCGCGAGTGTGGAGACCCAGTACTTC
TRBJ1-1 | TRBV28 | 17 | TRBD1 | CASSQQGTPPARRRAFF | TGTGCCAGCAGCCAACAGGGGACCCCGCCTGCGAGGCGGCGGGCTTTCTTT
TRBJ2-3 | TRBV18 | 15 | - | CASSPIGGRTDTQYF | TGTGCCAGCTCACCCATCGGGGGTAGGACAGATACGCAGTATTTT
TRBJ1-5 | TRBV19 | 15 | - | CASSPRQASYQPQHF | TGTGCCAGTAGTCCTCGACAGGCCTCCTATCAGCCCCAGCATTTT
TRBJ2-7 | TRBV6-6 | 13 | - | CASSRDWSYEQYF | TGTGCCAGCAGTCGCGACTGGTCCTACGAGCAGTACTTC
TRBJ2-7 | TRBV18 | 13 | - | CASSPGLGDEQYF | TGTGCCAGCTCACCGGGACTCGGCGACGAGCAGTACTTC
TRBJ2-1 | TRBV9 | 13 | TRBD1 | CASSAQDRGNLIF | TGTGCCAGCAGCGCCCAGGACAGGGGAAATCTGATCTTC
TRBJ1-2 | TRBV9 | 16 | TRBD1 | CASSESLGQQNYGYTF | TGTGCCAGCAGCGAAAGCTTGGGACAGCAGAACTATGGCTACACCTTC
TRBJ2-1 | TRBV7-8 | 18 | TRBD2 | CASSPRLAGTRGYNEQFF | TGTGCCAGCAGCCCCAGACTAGCGGGAACAAGGGGGTACAATGAGCAGTTCTTC
TRBJ1-1 | TRBV29-1 | 11 | - | CSGGGRAEAFF | TGCAGCGGGGGGGGCCGGGCTGAAGCTTTCTTT
TRBJ2-5 | TRBV2 | 15 | TRBD1 | CASSEGTGRQETQYF | TGTGCCAGCAGTGAAGGGACAGGGAGACAAGAGACCCAGTACTTC
TRBJ2-3 | TRBV6-1 | 14 | - | CASGRSGRWDTQYF | TGTGCCAGCGGCCGCTCAGGCCGTTGGGATACGCAGTATTTT